The rows below give T cell receptor beta chains drawn from one sample of a study of T cell repertoires in cytomegalovirus infection. TCRdb recomputed calls from the reads with MiXCR, one row per CDR3 protein. The table lists 300,000 to 400,000 distinct CDR3 sequences, around 18% of them singletons, with under 9% in the top ten. Sequenced: PBMCs. Receptors originate from a human donor in good health (CMV status not recorded). Some clones in this sample may be carry-over from other donors' samples. Each CDR3 is given with its conserved first and last residue. D genes are given only for firm matches. The listing skips clone size in some rows; elsewhere it reads once, few, many or a size class.

D gene,clone size,V gene,J gene,CDR3 DNA,CDR3 protein
.,many,TRBV7-3,TRBJ2-2,TGTGCCAGCAGCCTAAGGGCGTTCGCTAGCCCCCAAGGGGAGCTGTTTTTT,CASSLRAFASPQGELFF
.,.,TRBV20-1,TRBJ2-1,TGCAGTGCTAGCCATACTCGGTCCCCTTACAATGAGCAGTTCTTC,CSASHTRSPYNEQFF
TRBD2,few,TRBV7-2,TRBJ2-7,TGTGCCAGCAGCTTTAGCGGGAGTTCCAACGAGCAGTACTTC,CASSFSGSSNEQYF
TRBD2,many,TRBV7-2,TRBJ2-5,TGTGCCAGCAGCTTACTAATGACTAGCGGAAGGGGGACCCAGTACTTC,CASSLLMTSGRGTQYF
TRBD1,.,TRBV18,TRBJ1-1,TGTGCCAGCTCACCGGTACAGGGGGCTGTGGACACTGAAGCTTTCTTT,CASSPVQGAVDTEAFF
TRBD2,few,TRBV4-2,TRBJ2-1,TGTGCCAGCAGCCCGAGCGGGGTCTCCTACAATGAGCAGTTCTTC,CASSPSGVSYNEQFF
TRBD1,few,TRBV29-1,TRBJ1-2,TGCAGCGTTTTAACAGGGGACGGCTACACCTTC,CSVLTGDGYTF
.,.,TRBV5-4,TRBJ1-1,TGTGCCAGCAGCTTAAGTGGCGCACACACTGAAGCTTTCTTT,CASSLSGAHTEAFF
TRBD1,.,TRBV6-2/TRBV6-3,TRBJ2-7,TGTGCCAGCAGCTCACTTGGGACAGGAAGCACCTACGAGCAGTACTTC,CASSSLGTGSTYEQYF
.,few,TRBV4-2,TRBJ1-5,TGTGCCAGCAGCCAAGGGCTCACCCGCGCCGATCAGCCCCAGCATTTT,CASSQGLTRADQPQHF
.,many,TRBV12-3/TRBV12-4,TRBJ1-1,TGTGCCAGCAGTAGTACAGGGTCGGTCACTGAAGCTTTCTTT,CASSSTGSVTEAFF
.,many,TRBV27,TRBJ1-1,TGTGCCAGCAGTGATTTAAATATGGCCACTGAAGCTTTCTTT,CASSDLNMATEAFF
TRBD2,few,TRBV2,TRBJ2-2,TGTGCCGGGCGGGGGGACACCGGGGAGCTGTTTTTT,CAGRGDTGELFF
.,few,TRBV20-1,TRBJ2-7,TGCAGTGCTAGAGATCCCCTTAGAGGCTCCTACGAGCAGTACTTC,CSARDPLRGSYEQYF
TRBD1,.,TRBV2,TRBJ2-1,TGTGCCAGCAGTGACAGGGGGCGAGGGACTGAGCAGTTCTTC,CASSDRGRGTEQFF
.,many,TRBV7-8,TRBJ2-3,TGTGCCAGCAGCCGCCCCGGCCCGCCCTCAGATACGCAGTATTTT,CASSRPGPPSDTQYF
TRBD1,few,TRBV23-1,TRBJ1-4,TGCGCCAGCAGTCAAACGGGACAGGGAGATGCAACTAATGAAAAACTGTTTTTT,CASSQTGQGDATNEKLFF
.,.,TRBV20-1,TRBJ2-7,TGCAGTGCTAGCCGTCGGGCAGAGGGGCAGTACTTC,CSASRRAEGQYF
.,.,TRBV12-3/TRBV12-4,TRBJ2-5,TGTGCCAGCAGTTCCGCCCCGTACCAAGAGACCCAGTACTTC,CASSSAPYQETQYF
TRBD2,many,TRBV7-2,TRBJ2-7,TGTGCCAGCAGCCGGGGGGATCTAGCGGGGGGCGAGCAGTACTTC,CASSRGDLAGGEQYF
.,.,TRBV15,TRBJ1-5,TGTGCCACCAGCAGAGAGGGGGCAAGACAGCCCCAGCATTTT,CATSREGARQPQHF
.,many,TRBV7-2,TRBJ2-7,TGTGCCAGCAGCTTTGCCGGGGAGCAGTACTTC,CASSFAGEQYF
.,.,TRBV19,TRBJ2-1,TGTGCCAGTAGTTCACGGACGGCCCTTCAACCCAATGAGCAGTTCTTC,CASSSRTALQPNEQFF
.,.,TRBV28,TRBJ1-4,TGTGCCAGCAGTTTGGGGAAAAAGAATGAAAAACTGTTTTTT,CASSLGKKNEKLFF
.,many,TRBV18,TRBJ2-1,TGTGCCAGCTCACCTGGAGGAGGGAATGAGCAGTTCTTC,CASSPGGGNEQFF
.,few,TRBV2,TRBJ2-7,TGTGCCAGCAGTGAACAGGGAAACGAGCAGTACTTC,CASSEQGNEQYF